These 27 T cell receptor beta chains came from one sample sequenced in a study of T cell changes during pregnancy in multiple sclerosis. Profiling relied on immunoSEQ multiplex PCR, and the TCRdb table lists in-frame clones only, not all of them. The table lists roughly 110,000 clones, approximately 90% of them singletons. The sample consisted of peripheral blood, taken in the third trimester of pregnancy. Receptors were obtained from a female donor with multiple sclerosis, enrolled in a pregnancy study.

The rearrangement joins TRBV6-1 to TRBJ2-4; TRBD2 agrees at 10 bases. V was pared by 0 bases and J by 1 base, with 18 bases of the junction left unmatched. The CDR3 has 22 amino acids. CDR1 is MNHNS and CDR2 is SASEGT in the germline V gene. CDR3 coding DNA: TGTGCCAGCAGTGAAGCGACCGACGCAGCGGGGGGGCCGAGGATGGCCAAAAACATTCAGTACTTC. As protein: CASSEATDAAGGPRMAKNIQYF.

The chain links TRBV6-5 to TRBJ1-1, with a weak D call TRBD1 (5 bases). The CDR3 runs to 13 residues. The germline V gene encodes CDR1 MNHEY and CDR2 SVGAGI. V lost 0 bases and J lost 6, with 8 bases in between. CDR3 in DNA: TGTGCCAGCAGTTACTCGCGGGGACCTGAAGCTTTCTTT. Residues: CASSYSRGPEAFF.

The gene calls are TRBV30 and TRBJ1-2; D might be TRBD1 (5 bases). CDR1 GTSNPN and CDR2 SVGIG come from the germline V gene (reference sequence). This CDR3 is 13 amino acids long. V was shortened by 2 bases and J by 4 bases, with 11 bases between the two germline ends. In DNA form, the CDR3 reads TGTGCCTGGAGTCGACAGTCTTCCTATGGCTACACCTTC. Protein: CAWSRQSSYGYTF.

This chain joins TRBV7-3 and TRBJ2-3; D remains ambiguous. Trimming took 4 bases from V and 1 from J, leaving 6 bases between them. CDR1 SGHTA and CDR2 FQGTGA come from the germline V gene. The CDR3 contains 13 residues. DNA of the CDR3: TGTGCCAGCAGCTCCCGGGGCACAGATACGCAGTATTTT. Its translation: CASSSRGTDTQYF.

The chain is built from TRBV9 and TRBJ2-2; weak D call: TRBD1 (5 bases). Germline CDR1 and CDR2: SGDLS and YYNGEE. The CDR3 is made up of 18 amino acids. V lost 0 bases and J lost 6, with 21 bases in between. The CDR3 loop reads CASSVATKAGIESGELFF. The CDR3 coding sequence is TGTGCCAGCAGCGTAGCTACAAAGGCAGGGATAGAATCCGGGGAGCTGTTTTTT.

The chain uses TRBV5-1 and TRBJ2-6; D is undetermined. CDR1 is SGHRS, CDR2 YFSETQ, per germline. CDR3 length: 13 residues. Trimming removed 1 base from V and 4 bases from J, with 3 bases in between. The CDR3 sequence: CASSLQGANVLTF. CDR3 coding DNA: TGCGCCAGCAGCTTGCAAGGGGCCAACGTCCTGACTTTC.

V gene TRBV7-6 combines with J gene TRBJ2-5; D is unclear. CDR3 size: 13 residues. The V end lost 5 bases, the J end lost 2 bases, and 9 bases lay between the germline ends. CDR1 and CDR2 (germline): SGHVS, FNYEAQ. The CDR3 spells CASSAGIQETQYF. Here the CDR3 DNA reads TGTGCCAGCAGCGCAGGAATACAAGAGACCCAGTACTTC.

V gene TRBV11-1 combines with J gene TRBJ2-7; the D gene is possibly TRBD1 (6 bases). The CDR3 length is 14 residues. Germline-derived CDR1 and CDR2 are SGHAT and FQDESV (reference sequence). With 5 bases removed from V and 2 bases from J, the gap between germline ends came to 13 bases. CDR3 in DNA: TGTGCCAGCAGCCTTCGACAGGACCCCTACGAGCAGTACTTC. Translated: CASSLRQDPYEQYF.

The gene calls are TRBV6-1 and TRBJ1-5; the D is unclear. V was trimmed by 5 bases and J by 1 base, leaving 9 bases between them. The CDR3 loop spans 14 amino acids. Germline CDR1 is MNHNS and CDR2 is SASEGT. The CDR3 loop reads CASSPSGSNQPQHF. The CDR3 DNA follows: TGTGCCAGCAGTCCCTCCGGGAGCAATCAGCCCCAGCATTTT.

The chain couples TRBV7-9 to TRBJ1-3, with 11 bases identical to TRBD1. The J segment lost 7 bases and the V segment lost 5 bases, leaving 4 bases of the junction unmatched. CDR1 and CDR2 from the germline V gene are SEHNR and FQNEAQ (reference sequence). The CDR3 extends over 14 amino acids. For the CDR3, the DNA is TGTGCCAGCAGCGGACAGGGGGCTACCAACACCATATATTTT. Protein product: CASSGQGATNTIYF.

The chain has TRBV6-1 and TRBJ1-1, with a weak D call TRBD1 (5 bases). V was cut by 6 bases and J by 3 bases, with 11 bases left in between. Germline loops: CDR1 MNHNS, CDR2 SASEGT. This CDR3 region has 13 residues. The CDR3 nucleotides read TGTGCCAGCAGCAGGGTAGGGGACACTGAAGCTTTCTTT. Translating gives CASSRVGDTEAFF.

J is TRBJ1-2 and V is TRBV19; D is ambiguous. CDR1 is LNHDA, CDR2 SQIVND, per germline (reference sequence). This CDR3 has 13 amino acids. Trimming stripped 11 bases from V and 0 bases from J, with 13 bases between. DNA for the CDR3: TGTGCCCCCCAGAGGGATTCTAACTATGGCTACACCTTC. Translated: CAPQRDSNYGYTF.

The V call is TRBV30, the J call TRBJ2-5, with 9 bases matching TRBD2. Unmatched junction bases numbered 9, after V lost 1 base and J lost 6 bases. Germline values: CDR1 GTSNPN, CDR2 SVGIG (reference sequence). CDR3 length: 15 residues. The CDR3 here is CAWSGVAGDLKTQYF. The DNA for the CDR3 is TGTGCCTGGAGTGGGGTAGCGGGGGATCTTAAGACCCAGTACTTC.

The rearrangement uses TRBV5-7 and TRBJ2-7; TRBD1 aligns across 8 bases. TRBV5-7 is known as an ORF, though its function is uncertain. Unmatched junction bases numbered 9, after V lost 5 bases and J lost 5 bases. This CDR3 comprises 14 residues. CDR3 in amino acids: CASRTGQGGNEQYF. The CDR3 DNA sequence: TGTGCCAGCAGAACCGGACAGGGCGGGAACGAGCAGTACTTC.

The sample holds one count of this clone. V is TRBV19 and J is TRBJ2-1; the match to TRBD2 covers 7 bases. V lost 1 base, J lost 3 bases, and 3 bases stayed unmatched. This CDR3 is built from 15 residues. Germline assignment: CDR1 LNHDA and CDR2 SQIVND (reference sequence). The CDR3 DNA sequence: TGTGCCAGTAGTATAGGAAGCGGGGACTACAATGAGCAGTTCTTC. Its protein product is CASSIGSGDYNEQFF. The whole variable domain, filled in from reference TRBV19 and TRBJ2-1, reads DGGITQSPKYLFRKEGQNVTLSCEQNLNHDAMYWYRQDPGQGLRLIYYSQIVNDFQKGDIAEGYSVSREKKESFPLTVTSAQKNPTAFYLCASSIGSGDYNEQFFGPGTRLTVL.

The V and J genes are TRBV30 and TRBJ1-6; 7 nucleotides agree with TRBD1. Germline V lookup: CDR1 GTSNPN, CDR2 SVGIG (reference sequence). The junction had 8 bases not matched to a gene; V was cut back by 0 bases and J by 9 bases. The CDR3 loop spans 15 amino acids. CDR3: CAWSVLDRESSPLHF. Written as DNA, the CDR3 is TGTGCCTGGAGTGTCTTAGACAGGGAATCTTCACCCCTCCACTTT.

The chain uses TRBV5-6 and TRBJ2-5, with 9 bases lining up with TRBD2. The CDR3 has 14 residues. V trimming: 5 bases; J trimming: 3 bases; junction bases outside the gene matches: 5. From germline, CDR1 is SGHDT and CDR2 YYEEEE. The DNA of the CDR3 is TGTGCCAGCAGTTTAGCGGGAGTGGAAGAGACCCAGTACTTC. Residues: CASSLAGVEETQYF.

The V gene is TRBV2, the J gene TRBJ2-7; D perhaps matches TRBD2 (6 bases). V dropped 6 bases and J dropped 4 bases, with 19 bases sitting between them. The CDR3 is made up of 15 amino acids. Germline CDR1 is SNHLY and CDR2 is FYNNEI. The CDR3 nucleotides are TGTGCCAGCAGCGGGGGTGACAGCAACCCATACGAGCAGTACTTC. Protein product: CASSGGDSNPYEQYF. The complete variable domain, with remaining parts taken from reference TRBV2 and TRBJ2-7, reads EPEVTQTPSHQVTQMGQEVILRCVPISNHLYFYWYRQILGQKVEFLVSFYNNEISEKSEIFDDQFSVERPDGSNFTLKIRSTKLEDSAMYFCASSGGDSNPYEQYFGPGTRLTVT.

The chain recombines TRBV7-2 with TRBJ2-1, with 7 bases lining up with TRBD2. Germline V gene data show CDR1 as SGHTA and CDR2 as FQGNSA. The CDR3 sequence is 14 residues long. The V segment lost 2 bases and the J segment 10 bases; nucleotides outside the gene matches: 8. CDR3 in amino acids: CASSLSAGAGEQFF. DNA for the CDR3: TGTGCCAGCAGCTTATCGGCGGGAGCGGGGGAGCAGTTCTTC. Full variable domain (rest looked up from reference TRBV7-2 and TRBJ2-1): GAGVSQSPSNKVTEKGKDVELRCDPISGHTALYWYRQSLGQGLEFLIYFQGNSAPDKSGLPSDRFSAERTGGSVSTLTIQRTQQEDSAVYLCASSLSAGAGEQFFGPGTRLTVL.

This clone was seen once. V is TRBV28 and J is TRBJ1-4, with D hard to call. Germline assignment: CDR1 MDHEN and CDR2 SYDVKM. Trimming left V 6 bases short and J 4 bases short, with 15 bases between. The CDR3 contains 15 residues. The CDR3 region has the DNA TGTGCCAGCAGCGCACCAATGGGGAGTAATGAAAAACTGTTTTTT. It translates to CASSAPMGSNEKLFF.

The J gene is TRBJ2-7, the V gene TRBV19; 7 positions agree with TRBD1. The V segment lost 2 bases and the J segment 3 bases; nucleotides outside the gene matches: 4. This CDR3 has 14 amino acids. Germline V gene lookup returns CDR1 LNHDA and CDR2 SQIVND (reference sequence). This chain's CDR3 is CASSISGTVYEQYF. DNA of the CDR3: TGTGCCAGTAGTATATCCGGGACAGTCTACGAGCAGTACTTC.

The rearrangement joins TRBV5-1 to TRBJ2-5; D remains ambiguous. The CDR3 has 13 amino acids. V lost 0 bases and J 1 base, leaving 4 bases between the germline ends. Germline V lookup: CDR1 SGHRS, CDR2 YFSETQ. The DNA of the CDR3 is TGCGCCAGCAGCTTGGTCGGCCAAGAGACCCAGTACTTC. Translating it yields CASSLVGQETQYF.

This chain joins TRBV19 and TRBJ1-5; unclear D gene. Germline CDR1 reads LNHDA; CDR2 reads SQIVND (reference sequence). V lost 4 bases and J lost 6, with 7 bases in between. This CDR3 spans 12 amino acids. The CDR3 DNA follows: TGTGCCAGTAGTACCCTTATTCAGCCCCAGCATTTT. Protein: CASSTLIQPQHF.

J is TRBJ1-2 and V is TRBV29-1; 9 nucleotides align to TRBD1. Germline V CDR1 and CDR2: SQVTM, ANQGSEA. The CDR3 runs to 15 residues. V lost 4 bases, J lost 7 bases, and 13 bases stayed unmatched. In nucleotides, the CDR3 is TGCAGCGTTGGGGATCCGGGACAGGGAGAAGGTGGCTACACCTTC. This codes for CSVGDPGQGEGGYTF.

The chain employs TRBV9 and TRBJ2-1; 7 nucleotides match TRBD1. Trimming at V came to 5 bases and at J to 7 bases, leaving 18 bases not matched to a gene. Germline CDR1 is SGDLS and CDR2 is YYNGEE. This CDR3 has 17 residues. Here the CDR3 reads CASSTETLGGAWNEQFF. As DNA, the CDR3 is TGTGCCAGCAGTACTGAAACGTTAGGGGGCGCTTGGAATGAGCAGTTCTTC.

This clone was picked up one time. This chain links TRBV27 with TRBJ2-1; 11 nucleotides match TRBD2. V was clipped by 3 bases and J by 6 bases; unmatched bases: 4. The germline gives CDR1 MNHEY, CDR2 SMNVEV (reference sequence). CDR3 length: 15 residues. CDR3 residues: CASSFSGRGGNEQFF. The CDR3 bases are TGTGCCAGCAGTTTTAGCGGGAGGGGTGGCAATGAGCAGTTCTTC.

The CDR3 DNA reads TGTGCCAGCAGCTTAGAGAAGACTAGCGGGACCCGCGGAGGGGAGCAGTTCTTC. Translated, it gives CASSLEKTSGTRGGEQFF. The chain uses TRBV7-8 and TRBJ2-1, with TRBD2 matching 11 bases. Germline assignment: CDR1 SGHVS and CDR2 FQNEAQ. Trimming took 1 base from V and 10 from J; bases not matched to a gene: 15. The CDR3 has 18 amino acids.